These 25 T cell receptor beta chains were all obtained from the same sample, sequenced in a study of control samples from healthy donors and cancer patients. The protocol was immunoSEQ multiplex PCR, while the TCRdb copy is restricted to in-frame clones and leaves out a portion. The repertoire has 100,000 to 150,000 clones, 90% of them found once; the top ten carry 2.5% to 3%. Sequencing used blood. These receptor sequences come from a man aged 35 to 55 in good health.

V is TRBV28 and J is TRBJ1-3; maybe TRBD1 (6 bases). The CDR3 runs 15 residues. Germline V lookup: CDR1 MDHEN, CDR2 SYDVKM. The V gene lost 8 bases and the J gene lost 1 base, with 15 bases spanning the gap. CDR3 protein: CASVNRGSSGNTIYF. The CDR3 region has the DNA TGTGCCAGCGTAAATAGGGGGAGTTCTGGAAACACCATATATTTT.

The chain links TRBV7-3 to TRBJ2-2, with D possibly being TRBD2 (7 bases). In germline, CDR1 is SGHTA, CDR2 FQGTGA. V was trimmed by 2 bases and J by 1 base, leaving 11 bases between them. The CDR3 length is 16 residues. The CDR3 sequence: CASSLFGGQNTGELFF. The CDR3, as DNA: TGTGCCAGCAGCTTATTCGGGGGGCAGAACACCGGGGAGCTGTTTTTT.

This clone showed up just once. The chain is built from TRBV5-5 and TRBJ1-1; maybe TRBD1 (5 bases). The CDR3 consists of 14 residues. The germline V gene has CDR1 SGHKS and CDR2 YYEKEE (reference sequence). Trimming took 4 bases from V and 4 from J, leaving 14 bases between them. The CDR3 protein is CASSRRGEATEAFF. In nucleotides, the CDR3 is TGTGCCAGCAGCCGAAGGGGAGAAGCCACTGAAGCTTTCTTT.

This chain links TRBV5-6 with TRBJ2-2; the D gene is possibly TRBD1 (6 bases). In germline, CDR1 is SGHDT, CDR2 YYEEEE. The CDR3 covers 13 residues. Trimming stripped 4 bases from V and 5 bases from J, with 9 bases between. The CDR3, as DNA: TGTGCCAGCAGCCGCACAGGGACCGGGGAGCTGTTTTTT. Translated, it gives CASSRTGTGELFF.

Worth noting for this clone: This same CDR3 is encoded by further DNA sequences in the sample. The V and J genes are TRBV12-3 or TRBV12-4 and TRBJ1-2, with a possible D match to TRBD1 (6 bases). Trimming pared 5 bases from V and 4 bases from J, leaving 11 bases between. This CDR3 comprises 13 residues. In DNA form, the CDR3 reads TGTGCCAGCAGTCCTACAGGGTCCTATGGCTACACCTTC. Translating gives CASSPTGSYGYTF.

Points on this clone: The junction departs from germline at one end; a sequencing error may be responsible. The chain employs TRBV28 and TRBJ2-7; 8 bases agree with TRBD1. Germline values: CDR1 MDHEN, CDR2 SYDVKM. This CDR3 comprises 15 residues. The CDR3 reads CASRKGRGTGYEEYF. Written as DNA, the CDR3 is TGTGCCAGCAGGAAGGGGAGAGGGACAGGCTACGAGGAGTACTTC.

The rearrangement joins TRBV30 to TRBJ1-6; 7 nucleotides match TRBD1. CDR1 is GTSNPN, CDR2 SVGIG, per germline (reference sequence). The CDR3 contains 15 residues. With V trimmed by 0 bases and J by 7 bases, 6 bases remained unmatched. The CDR3 nucleotides are TGTGCCTGGAGTGTTAAAGACAGGGTAAATTCACCCCTCCACTTT. Its translation: CAWSVKDRVNSPLHF.

The chain combines TRBV10-3 with TRBJ1-2; D call uncertain. The CDR3 has 13 residues. Germline V gene sequence: CDR1 ENHRY, CDR2 SYGVKD. Between the trimmed V and J ends, which lost 2 bases and 8 bases, there was a span of 12 bases. CDR3 sequence: CAISEIAAGGYTF. The DNA for the CDR3 is TGTGCCATCAGTGAGATCGCGGCGGGAGGCTACACCTTC.

This chain connects TRBV2 to TRBJ1-4; D uncertain. The CDR3 runs 15 residues. Germline V CDR1 and CDR2: SNHLY, FYNNEI. Trimming took off 2 bases at V and 0 bases at J, with 7 bases between the two ends. The DNA for the CDR3 is TGTGCCAGCAGTGAACACACAACAACTAATGAAAAACTGTTTTTT. It translates to CASSEHTTTNEKLFF.

The genes are TRBV6-6 and TRBJ2-7; D is perhaps TRBD2 (5 bases). This CDR3 is built from 13 residues. V was trimmed by 8 bases and J by 6 bases, leaving 17 bases between them. Germline CDR1 and CDR2: MNHNY and SVGAGI (reference sequence). DNA of the CDR3: TGTGCCAGCTCGGGAACCATTTTTGGCGAGCAGTACTTC. Its protein is CASSGTIFGEQYF.

This chain uses TRBV18 with TRBJ1-1; 7 positions match TRBD1. The CDR3 contains 13 residues. V was clipped by 3 bases and J by 7 bases; unmatched bases: 5. Germline V gene sequence: CDR1 KGHSH, CDR2 LQKENI. In nucleotides, the CDR3 is TGTGCCAGCTCACCCACAACAGGGGATGAAGCTTTCTTT. Its translation: CASSPTTGDEAFF. Together with reference TRBV18 and TRBJ1-1, the CDR3 gives the full variable domain: NAGVMQNPRHLVRRRGQEARLRCSPMKGHSHVYWYRQLPEEGLKFMVYLQKENIIDESGMPKERFSAEFPKEGPSILRIQQVVRGDSAAYFCASSPTTGDEAFFGQGTRLTVV.

V gene TRBV27 combines with J gene TRBJ1-2, with 8 bases matching TRBD1. CDR1 is MNHEY, CDR2 SMNVEV, per germline (reference sequence). The CDR3 totals 13 residues. V trimming: 6 bases; J trimming: 2 bases; junction bases outside the gene matches: 2. DNA for the CDR3: TGTGCCAGCAGGCGGGACAGGAACTATGGCTACACCTTC. The encoded protein is CASRRDRNYGYTF.

The J gene is TRBJ1-1, the V gene TRBV29-1, with D unresolved. The ends were cut back, 6 bases at V and 0 bases at J, with 17 bases in the middle. CDR3 size: 15 residues. Germline V gene data show CDR1 as SQVTM and CDR2 as ANQGSEA. CDR3 loop: CSVGVGSIMNTEAFF. The CDR3 DNA sequence: TGCAGCGTCGGGGTGGGGTCAATCATGAACACTGAAGCTTTCTTT. Together with reference TRBV29-1 and TRBJ1-1, the CDR3 gives the full variable domain: SAVISQKPSRDICQRGTSLTIQCQVDSQVTMMFWYRQQPGQSLTLIATANQGSEATYESGFVIDKFPISRPNLTFSTLTVSNMSPEDSSIYLCSVGVGSIMNTEAFFGQGTRLTVV.

The chain joins TRBV5-1 to TRBJ1-1; weak D call: TRBD1 (5 bases). The CDR3 totals 14 residues. V was clipped by 2 bases and J by 3 bases, with 11 bases between them. CDR1 is SGHRS and CDR2 is YFSETQ in the germline V gene. The CDR3 nucleotides are TGCGCCAGCAGCTTTGTTATGGGGGACACTGAAGCTTTCTTT. Translation: CASSFVMGDTEAFF.

V and J are TRBV13 and TRBJ2-7; perhaps TRBD2 as D (6 bases). V was cut by 1 base and J by 3 bases, with 10 bases left in between. The CDR3 is 14 residues long. Germline lookup yields CDR1 PRHDT and CDR2 FYEKMQ (reference sequence). The CDR3 is CASSLDVGGYEQYF. Written as DNA, the CDR3 is TGTGCCAGCAGCTTAGACGTCGGGGGCTACGAGCAGTACTTC.

The rearrangement uses TRBV9 and TRBJ2-3; 10 nucleotides align to TRBD1. J gave up 6 bases and V 4 bases, and 11 bases lay outside the gene matches. CDR3 length: 16 residues. From germline, CDR1 is SGDLS and CDR2 YYNGEE. The CDR3 DNA reads as TGTGCCAGCAGCAGAAGACAGGGGGCGCTAGGGGATACGCAGTATTTT. It is translated as CASSRRQGALGDTQYF. Supplemented by reference TRBV9 and TRBJ2-3, the full variable domain reads DSGVTQTPKHLITATGQRVTLRCSPRSGDLSVYWYQQSLDQGLQFLIQYYNGEERAKGNILERFSAQQFPDLHSELNLSSLELGDSALYFCASSRRQGALGDTQYFGPGTRLTVL.

The chain joins TRBV4-2 to TRBJ2-7, with a possible D match to TRBD1 (6 bases). The CDR3 totals 14 residues. Germline loops: CDR1 LGHNA, CDR2 YNFKEQ. The V end was cut by 1 base, the J end by 2 bases, with 9 bases between. CDR3: CASSQVAGAYEQYF. CDR3 DNA sequence: TGTGCCAGCAGCCAAGTCGCAGGGGCCTACGAGCAGTACTTC.

Comments on this clone: Other nucleotide sequences in the sample specify the same CDR3. DNA for the CDR3: TGTGCCAGCAGCTTATCCCCAGGGGCGAGAGACACTGAAGCTTTCTTT. It encodes CASSLSPGARDTEAFF. V is TRBV11-1 and J is TRBJ1-1; possibly TRBD1 for D (6 bases). The CDR3 spans 16 residues. Germline V gene sequence: CDR1 SGHAT, CDR2 FQDESV (reference sequence). V was shortened by 2 bases and J by 3 bases, with 16 bases between the two germline ends.

This rearrangement joins TRBV7-9 to TRBJ2-1; TRBD2 is a possible D gene (6 bases). The germline gives CDR1 SEHNR, CDR2 FQNEAQ (reference sequence). V lost 2 bases, J lost 7 bases, and 18 bases lay in between. CDR3 length: 16 amino acids. CDR3 nucleotides: TGTGCCAGCAGCTTAAGGGACTCGGGCGATTGGAATGAGCAGTTCTTC. Translated, it gives CASSLRDSGDWNEQFF.

The chain recombines TRBV9 with TRBJ1-2; D gene unclear. There are 14 residues in the CDR3. In germline, CDR1 is SGDLS, CDR2 YYNGEE. V lost 4 bases to trimming and J lost 7 bases, with 17 bases between them. This CDR3 is CASSPRAKGFGYTF. The CDR3 DNA follows: TGTGCCAGCAGCCCTAGGGCAAAGGGTTTTGGCTACACCTTC.

Here the CDR3 reads CASSYRQGYNQPQHF. The CDR3, as DNA: TGTGCCAGCAGCTATCGACAGGGTTACAATCAGCCCCAGCATTTT. The rearrangement uses TRBV5-6 and TRBJ1-5, with 7 positions matching TRBD1. Looked up from germline, CDR1 is SGHDT and CDR2 is YYEEEE. The ends lost 3 bases at V and 3 bases at J; junction bases unmatched: 6. This CDR3 spans 15 amino acids.

CDR3 in amino acids: CASSYTPGGAGSYNEQFF. The CDR3 coding sequence is TGTGCCAGCAGTTATACCCCGGGGGGAGCGGGCTCCTACAATGAGCAGTTCTTC. The rearrangement links TRBV6-2 or TRBV6-3 to TRBJ2-1, with 7 nucleotides matching TRBD2. The CDR3 is 18 amino acids. With V trimmed by 3 bases and J by 0 bases, 11 bases remained unmatched. Germline CDR1 and CDR2: MNHEY and SVGEGT.

The V call is TRBV27, the J call TRBJ2-2; 8 bases are a match to TRBD2. J lost 6 bases, V lost 6 bases, and 9 bases had no gene match. Germline CDR1 reads MNHEY; CDR2 reads SMNVEV (reference sequence). This CDR3 has 15 residues. The DNA for the CDR3 is TGTGCCAGCAGCCGGGGGGGAACCCCCGCCGGGGAGCTGTTTTTT. Its translation: CASSRGGTPAGELFF.

This clone has only one observation. The chain links TRBV7-6 to TRBJ2-5; TRBD2 is a possible D gene (5 bases). Germline-derived CDR1 and CDR2 are SGHVS and FNYEAQ. The CDR3 is 12 residues long. The V and J ends lost 1 base and 7 bases respectively, with 7 bases between them. CDR3 nucleotide sequence: TGTGCCAGCAGCTTAGGAGGAGGGACCCAGTACTTC. Encoded protein: CASSLGGGTQYF.

The CDR3 sequence is CASSGTYGNTIYF. In DNA, the CDR3 is TGTGCCAGCAGCGGGACGTATGGAAACACCATATATTTT. V and J are TRBV9 and TRBJ1-3, with D hard to call. CDR1 SGDLS and CDR2 YYNGEE come from the germline V gene. The CDR3 is 13 residues long. V was shortened by 3 bases and J by 3 bases, with 7 bases between the two germline ends.